This T cell receptor beta chain is drawn from a study of T-cell memory formation after mild COVID-19. The overall study: Among the donors, TCR clusters were largely specific to each donor. General study results and limits: Clones that contracted from day 15 to 85 were balanced CD4/CD8, while later expanders leaned CD4+. Pre-infection memory carried some responding clones, suggesting that cross-reactive memory joined.

Germline CDR1 MNHEY, CDR2 SVGAGI. V was cut by 0 bases and J by 3 bases, with 5 bases left in between. The CDR3 is 13 residues long. This clonotype came up many times. The antigen is undetermined. Constant-segment primers were used for 5'RACE, and the resulting TCR alpha and TCR beta cDNA libraries carried sample barcodes and UMIs. Each CDR3 protein gets one entry after TCRdb re-called the 5' RACE reads with MiXCR. The sample lists a few hundred thousand distinct CDR3 sequences, approximately 16% occurring once. The receptor's source is a man between 18 and 29 years old who had mild COVID-19 (a few samples of this study predate the infection). Cell type and time point are not known. The sequenced sample consisted of PBMCs or a T cell subset sorted from them (not recorded which). The genes are TRBV6-5 and TRBJ1-2, with D uncertain. CDR3 sequence (DNA): TGTGCCAGCAGTTACTCGCTGGACTATGGCTACACCTTC. It yields the protein CASSYSLDYGYTF.